The 8 T cell receptor beta chains given below trace back to one sample, sequenced in a study of cytomegalovirus exposure and HLA in healthy donors. The primer mix had 60 Vbeta and 13 Jbeta primers. Generated by immunoSEQ multiplex PCR, the TCRdb table keeps only in-frame clones and is missing some. The repertoire holds roughly 120,000 clones, with 80% as singletons. Sequenced: PBMCs. The receptors here all came from a man in his fifties or sixties in good health and CMV-seronegative.

The chain links TRBV5-6 to TRBJ2-1; the match to TRBD2 covers 11 bases. Germline assignment: CDR1 SGHDT and CDR2 YYEEEE. Unmatched junction bases numbered 4, after V lost 4 bases and J lost 4 bases. CDR3 size: 15 residues. Here the CDR3 reads CASSPLAGGYNEQFF. The CDR3 DNA reads as TGTGCCAGCAGCCCTCTAGCGGGGGGTTACAATGAGCAGTTCTTC.

In the case of this clone: Relative to the germline gene, one junction end is altered; a read error may explain this. The sample contains more than one DNA sequence encoding this CDR3. This sequence joins TRBV7-9 and TRBJ2-6; TRBD1 matches at 12 bases. The CDR3 spans 18 residues. The germline V gene has CDR1 SEHNR and CDR2 FQNEAQ (reference sequence). The CDR3 spells CASSGRDRGQGGANVLTF. DNA of the CDR3: TGTGCTAGCAGCGGGAGGGACAGGGGGCAAGGAGGGGCCAACGTCCTGACTTTC.

The gene calls are TRBV7-2 and TRBJ2-5; perhaps TRBD1 as D (5 bases). The length of the CDR3 is 15 residues. Looked up from germline, CDR1 is SGHTA and CDR2 is FQGNSA. Between the trimmed V and J ends, which lost 3 bases and 5 bases, there was a span of 16 bases. The CDR3 is CASSLAGIHSETQYF. In DNA, the CDR3 is TGTGCCAGCAGCTTGGCAGGGATACATTCGGAGACCCAGTACTTC.

The chain combines TRBV5-1 with TRBJ2-7, with no clear D. The germline gives CDR1 SGHRS, CDR2 YFSETQ. Trimming stripped 0 bases from V and 1 base from J, with 8 bases between. The CDR3 sequence is 14 residues long. CDR3 sequence reads: CASSLEALSYEQYF. In DNA, the CDR3 is TGCGCCAGCAGCTTGGAAGCACTGTCCTACGAGCAGTACTTC.

This rearrangement joins TRBV25-1 to TRBJ2-2; TRBD2 agrees at 12 bases. This CDR3 region has 14 residues. The trim removed 5 bases at V and 7 bases at J, leaving 2 bases unmatched. Germline CDR1 MGHDK, CDR2 SYGVNS. CDR3 bases: TGTGCCAGCAGTTTACTAGCGGGAGGCGGGGAGCTGTTTTTT. This sequence encodes CASSLLAGGGELFF.

V and J are TRBV6-6 and TRBJ1-6; D may be TRBD1 (5 bases). Germline loops: CDR1 MNHNY, CDR2 SVGAGI (reference sequence). The CDR3 extends over 16 amino acids. Trimming shortened V by 6 bases and J by 0 bases, and 12 bases separated the two germline ends. In DNA form, the CDR3 reads TGTGCCAGCAGCCTGACAGTGAGCTCCTATAATTCACCCCTCCACTTT. Encoded protein: CASSLTVSSYNSPLHF.

V gene TRBV27 combines with J gene TRBJ1-3; 9 bases align to TRBD1. V lost 4 bases and J lost 4; bases outside the gene matches: 8. From germline, CDR1 is MNHEY and CDR2 SMNVEV (reference sequence). This CDR3 spans 16 amino acids. The CDR3 bases are TGTGCCAGCAGTTCCTACCCGGGACAGGGCGGAAACACCATATATTTT. It specifies CASSSYPGQGGNTIYF.

The V gene is TRBV2, the J gene TRBJ2-2, with TRBD1 as a possible D gene (5 bases). Germline CDR1 and CDR2: SNHLY and FYNNEI. Trimming pared 6 bases from V and 0 bases from J, leaving 11 bases between. There are 15 residues in the CDR3. The CDR3 protein is CASRAQGANTGELFF. The CDR3 DNA follows: TGTGCCAGCAGGGCCCAAGGGGCGAACACCGGGGAGCTGTTTTTT.